This TCR beta chain is drawn from a study of cytomegalovirus exposure and HLA in healthy donors. Details on this clone: Its antigen is currently unknown.

Findings and caveats of the study: The listing of roughly 160 TCR beta chains classed them as cytomegalovirus-associated. It was reported in a later analysis that an Asian-associated ancestry cluster showed fewer N-insertions than the roughly 710-donor mean. Equally common other TCR beta chains were less clonally expanded than HLA-associated ones, a later analysis found.

All the people who gave samples were healthy bone marrow donors. PCR used 60 Vbeta primers and 13 Jbeta primers. Measured with immunoSEQ multiplex PCR; TCRdb has only the in-frame clones, and not every one. The data contain approximately 130,000 clones, roughly 80% of them singletons. CDR3 length: 16 amino acids. Per germline, CDR1 SGDLS and CDR2 YYNGEE. The V segment lost 0 bases and the J segment 6 bases; nucleotides outside the gene matches: 9. The receptor was derived from a boy aged 5-17 years in good health and CMV-seronegative. The chain links TRBV9 to TRBJ2-7; 10 bases are a match to TRBD2. Sequenced material: PBMCs. The CDR3 reads CASSVAPAGGVGEQYF. CDR3 DNA: TGTGCCAGCAGCGTAGCCCCAGCGGGAGGGGTAGGCGAGCAGTACTTC. Full variable domain (rest looked up from reference TRBV9 and TRBJ2-7): DSGVTQTPKHLITATGQRVTLRCSPRSGDLSVYWYQQSLDQGLQFLIQYYNGEERAKGNILERFSAQQFPDLHSELNLSSLELGDSALYFCASSVAPAGGVGEQYFGPGTRLTVT.